The text below deals with one TCR beta chain. The CDR3 is 14 residues long. Germline V gives CDR1 SGHTA, CDR2 FQGNSA. Trimming removed 5 bases at V and 7 bases at J, with 17 bases between. Per the study methods: Quantification of nucleated cells was approximated via reference gene primer amplification. Libraries were prepared by immunoSEQ multiplex PCR; TCRdb keeps only in-frame clonotypes and omits some of them. The DNA was the basis for D and trimming; V, J and clone size are from that table. The table has tens of thousands of clones, 90% to 95% seen once. This entry is derived from a study of blood T cell repertoires in COVID-19. Study-wide context: Donors in the United States, Italy and Spain gave samples during acute or convalescent COVID-19. The cDNA or gDNA used as material had been derived from T cells, B-cell-depleted T cells, or PBMCs.

The V gene is TRBV7-2, the J gene TRBJ1-1; D is unclear. The receptor was isolated from a human donor in a cohort sampled during active COVID-19. The source material was peripheral blood. The CDR3 is CASSIHEVRDEAFF. In nucleotides, the CDR3 is TGTGCCAGCAGCATACACGAAGTCCGGGATGAAGCTTTCTTT.